This T cell receptor beta chain originates from a study of identical twins. MiXCR, run by TCRdb on the 5' RACE reads, gives a single entry per CDR3 protein. The sample gives 200,000 to 300,000 distinct CDR3 sequences, roughly 7% of which show up once; 3% to 4.5% is in the top ten. General study points: Clonotypes of the beta chain that were abundant in cord blood carried fewer insertions (memory repertoires showed none). Where beta out-of-frame sequences were concerned, excess twin sharing was weaker. The study found excess low generation probability among twin-shared out-of-frame alpha sequences. Models predicted too little out-of-frame TCR alpha sharing in monozygotic twins.

This CDR3 is 16 amino acids long. Germline V gene data show CDR1 as MDHEN and CDR2 as SYDVKM. The V gene lost 6 bases and the J gene lost 2 bases, with 17 bases spanning the gap. Of note for this clonotype: The antigen is unknown.

These sequences were also reported in another study, on yellow fever vaccine responses in identical twins.

This TCR was sampled from a woman aged 18-29 years in good health. The chain links TRBV28 to TRBJ1-5, with D perhaps matching TRBD1 (6 bases). The sequenced sample was memory (CD45RO+) T cells sorted from blood. As DNA, the CDR3 is TGTGCCAGCAGGAATAACAGGGATCCGGGCAATCAGCCCCAGCATTTT. Translation: CASRNNRDPGNQPQHF.